This TCR beta chain was recorded in a study of T cells in Graves' hyperthyroidism and ophthalmopathy (dated by TCRdb to the late 2010s). Study-wide context: Peripheral blood was sampled at the time of initial diagnosis, prior to any treatment. The 90 to 100 discovery patients were randomly divided into training and test sets at a 7:3 ratio. In roughly six Graves' hyperthyroidism patients, the study also compared T-cell repertoires from thyroid tissue with T-cell repertoires from blood. Prospective prediction of ophthalmopathy was tested in an independent validation cohort consisting of fewer than 20 hyperthyroidism patients and 17 patients who later progressed to ophthalmopathy. TCR V-J signatures able to tell the groups apart were searched for in a discovery cohort of 90 to 100 patients, of whom around 42 had Graves' ophthalmopathy and 55 to 65 had stable Graves' hyperthyroidism. After sampling, hyperthyroidism patients received methimazole starting at 30 mg daily, and ophthalmopathy patients received high-dose intravenous methylprednisolone. The paper reports TCR Vbeta CDR3 sequencing of about 140 peripheral blood samples: approximately 41 ophthalmopathy, fewer than 80 hyperthyroidism and approximately 17 progressor patients.

Counted from cysteine to phenylalanine, this CDR3 has 13 amino acids. The only DNA kept is the CDR3, 39 bases in frame from the first base. CDR1 SNHLY and CDR2 FYNNEI were looked up in the germline V gene. V is pared back by 2 bases and J by 5 bases, with 9 bases lying between the germline termini. The TCR beta CDR3 regions were amplified from RNA transcripts. A first-round RT-PCR of the TCR CDR3 used the HTBI primer set with the Qiagen OneStep RT-PCR kit. The libraries were constructed in a second round of multiplex PCR and then size-selected and purified. Libraries were sequenced paired-end with 100 bp reads on an Illumina HiSeq2000. The original pipeline was this. SOAPnuke was used to process the raw data, removing reads that contained adapters or uncalled bases, had a mean Phred below 15, or lacked an exact match to the constant primer or identifier. High-quality paired reads were merged with COPE v1.2.5, and unique nucleotide sequences were defined as clonotypes. Clonotypes were aligned to IMGT TRBV, TRBD and TRBJ reference segments using MiTCR v1.1. Analysis was restricted to V-J combinations with a frequency above 0.0001, which covered roughly 99% of repertoires. A TCS score was defined as the ratio of F50 (clonal expansion) to E x V (chaos), with BLOSUM62-based TCRdist applied between CDR3 peptides within each V-J. Welch's t-statistics and random forest reduced roughly 500 V-J features to 13, which were used in a naive Bayes classifier (R e1071). The public reads were quality trimmed at Q25 with fastp and then assembled into clones with MiXCR by TCRdb, keeping productive beta chains. Each entry is one CDR3 protein sequence, shown with its most common DNA and genes. None of the V and J calls come from the authors' own analysis; TCRdb made them. The sample table records approximately 210,000 distinct CDR3 sequences; about 15% of these occur just once. The ten largest clonotypes hold 50% of the sample.

The research as a whole found: During validation, the model predicted progression to ophthalmopathy a median of approximately 6.5 months ahead of onset, with approximately 70% sensitivity and roughly 75% specificity. Most expanded thyroid clonotypes (frequency above 0.001) were also found in blood, which suggests that blood repertoires may mirror thyroid immune responses. No statistical method was used to set the sample size in advance, and investigators knew the group allocation. A 13 V-J signature model separated ophthalmopathy from stable hyperthyroidism, with around 90% sensitivity and about 81% specificity in cross-validation and 80%/75% in testing.

There are many counts of this clonotype. The antigen it recognizes is unknown. Base-call qualities are not available, and no considerably larger clone is one nucleotide away. Graves' hyperthyroidism was defined as stable when no progression to ophthalmopathy occurred over 18 months of follow-up. Hyperthyroidism patients were newly diagnosed, with disease duration under 2 months, and aged 18 to 65 years. The study excluded patients with uncontrolled infections, other autoimmune diseases, pregnancy or lactation. Diagnoses were established on the basis of clinical symptoms, serum thyroxine and TRAb, thyroid ultrasound, and orbital computed tomography. Ficoll-Paque density gradient centrifugation was used to isolate PBMCs from around 10 ml of fresh peripheral blood. Trizol reagent was used to extract total RNA, and RNA quality was then checked on an Agilent 2100 Bioanalyzer.

The clonotype was recovered from a man in his fifties or sixties with Graves' hyperthyroidism. The V gene is TRBV2 and the J gene is TRBJ2-5; the D segment cannot be called with confidence. The sample consisted of blood. The CDR3 region reads CASSESAWETQYF. In nucleotide form, the sequence is TGTGCCAGCAGTGAATCGGCTTGGGAGACCCAGTACTTC.